The 3 T cell receptor beta chains reported below all come from one sample, sequenced in a study of T cell repertoires in cytomegalovirus infection. MiXCR, applied by TCRdb to the reads, yields one record per CDR3 protein. Found here are some 940,000 distinct CDR3 sequences, approximately 31% of them singletons; the top ten hold 13%. Their antigens remain unidentified. The source was cultured CD8+ T cells from PBMCs, collected from culture after CMV antigen stimulation. These receptors were obtained from a human donor in good health (CMV status not recorded). Some clones in this sample may be carry-over from other donors' samples.

This clonotype appeared a few times. The CDR3 DNA reads TGTGCCAGCAGCCAGGCCGGGACAGCAAATTCACCCCTCCACTTT. Residues: CASSQAGTANSPLHF. The chain is built from TRBV4-2 and TRBJ1-6, with TRBD1 matching over 7 bases. Germline values: CDR1 LGHNA, CDR2 YNFKEQ. The CDR3 runs 15 residues. Trimming took 3 bases from V and 7 from J; bases not matched to a gene: 6.

The CDR3 reads CASSSISSPWEQYV. DNA of the CDR3: TGTGCCAGCAGTTCCATATCGTCCCCGTGGGAGCAGTACGTC. The J gene is TRBJ2-7, the V gene TRBV6-2 or TRBV6-3; D not resolved. V shed 4 bases and J shed 7 bases, with 17 bases lying between them. The CDR3 is 14 residues long. Germline loops: CDR1 MNHEY, CDR2 SVGEGT.

This clonotype showed up just a few times. The gene calls are TRBV6-1 and TRBJ1-1; 10 bases agree with TRBD1. Germline CDR1 reads MNHNS; CDR2 reads SASEGT. This CDR3 is built from 15 residues. Trimming took 5 bases from V and 3 from J; bases not matched to a gene: 6. Here the CDR3 reads CASSNPGTGDTEAFF. In nucleotides, the CDR3 is TGTGCCAGCAGTAACCCCGGGACAGGGGACACTGAAGCTTTCTTT.